The entry below gives a single TCR beta chain sequence along with its context. Its antigen has not been determined. No qualities accompany the bases; no much larger clone lies one base away. Taken from cysteine to phenylalanine, the CDR3 has 14 residues. Only CDR3 DNA remains: 42 bases, in frame from the first base. The germline V gene (reference sequence) provides CDR1 SGHKS and CDR2 YYEKEE. Trimming takes 0 bases from V and 6 bases from J, and the germline ends sit 12 bases apart. This specimen comes from a study of CD8 T cells in Susac syndrome (dated by TCRdb to the late 2010s). Regarding the research as a whole: Of the Susac syndrome patients who were sequenced, about eight were in clinical remission while six had clinically active disease. The study used repertoire sequencing to test whether antigen drove CD8+ T cell activation and differentiation in Susac syndrome. At the time of blood withdrawal, Susac syndrome patients were either therapy-naive, taking corticosteroids (with some also receiving IVIg), or on IVIg alone.

The paper's findings and limits, for the study overall: The CD4+ T cell repertoire of patients with Susac syndrome showed no detectable clonal expansion. The TCR sequencing and HLA analysis was acknowledged to have included a relatively small number of individuals.

RNA was extracted using the RNeasy kit, and about 0.45 to 1 ug of the RNA was reverse transcribed with random hexamers. TCR beta CDR3 regions were amplified with the immunoSEQ multiplex PCR assay covering 54 Vbeta and 13 Jbeta segments. PCR amplification bias was corrected using a synthetic template baseline for primer optimization and computational correction. In the authors' own workflow: Only productive sequences were kept, with reads annotated to V, D and J genes according to IMGT and analyzed in immunoSEQ Analyzer. To calculate clonality, Shannon entropy was normalized by log2 of the number of productive unique sequences and then subtracted from one. For each patient and control, public and private clones were evaluated among the 100 most prevalent clones. Clones were defined as Susac-specific when absent from the healthy and MS cohorts, from 1,000 to 1,100 published viral clones and from other ImmuneACCESS disease sequences. TCRdb trimmed public reads at Q25 via fastp, called clones via MiXCR and kept in-frame beta chains. Entries are consolidated by CDR3 protein sequence, retaining the most common genes and DNA. The V and J calls shown here were made by TCRdb, not taken from the authors' results. A total of under 200,000 distinct CDR3 sequences appear in this sample, 91% of them only once. 0.085% to 0.1% of the sample is in the top ten clones.

Peripheral blood CD8+ and CD4+ T cells from healthy donors, Susac syndrome patients and multiple sclerosis patients were profiled using high-throughput TCR beta sequencing. Recently defined diagnostic criteria for definite or probable disease were met by the Susac syndrome patients. Bulk CD8+ and CD4+ T cells were purified by magnetic negative isolation, whereas CD8+ TEMRA cells were enriched by FACS. Blood was collected in EDTA tubes and processed within 24 hours, with PBMCs isolated through density gradient centrifugation. PBMCs intended for TCR sequencing were frozen in liquid nitrogen and were later thawed in a 37 degrees C water bath. The sorted or isolated CD4+, CD8+ and CD8+ TEMRA cells reached a purity of at least 90%.

The sequenced material came from CD4+ T cells from PBMCs. This clonotype was sampled from a human donor with Susac syndrome. The rearrangement combines TRBV5-5 with TRBJ1-1; TRBD1 could be the D gene, as 5 bases match. The CDR3 is CASSLGTRGSEAFF. The sequence in DNA is TGTGCCAGCAGCTTGGGTACAAGGGGTTCTGAAGCTTTCTTT.